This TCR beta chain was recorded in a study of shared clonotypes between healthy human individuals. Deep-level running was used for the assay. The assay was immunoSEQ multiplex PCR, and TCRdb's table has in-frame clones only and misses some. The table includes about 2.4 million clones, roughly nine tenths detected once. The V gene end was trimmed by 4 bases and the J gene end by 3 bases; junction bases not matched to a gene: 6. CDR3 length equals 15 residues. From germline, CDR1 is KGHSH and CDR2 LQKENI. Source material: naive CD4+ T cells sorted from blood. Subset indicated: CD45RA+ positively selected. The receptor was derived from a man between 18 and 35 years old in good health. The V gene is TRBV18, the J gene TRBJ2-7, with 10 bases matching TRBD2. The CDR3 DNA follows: TGTGCCAGCTCACTCGGGACTAGCGCGCGCTACGAGCAGTACTTC. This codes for CASSLGTSARYEQYF.